This TCR beta chain was profiled in a study of cytomegalovirus exposure and HLA in healthy donors. The overall study: Among the approximately 400 genotyped donors, less than 85% were placed in the Caucasian-associated ancestry cluster.

Concerning this clone: Its target is not known.

Both 60 Vbeta primers and 13 Jbeta primers went into the PCR. The repertoire was sequenced with immunoSEQ multiplex PCR; TCRdb's copy has only in-frame clones and lacks some. The sample records 120,000 to 150,000 clones, roughly 75% being singletons. V shed 7 bases and J 7 bases; nucleotides not matched to a gene: 12. Germline V CDR1 and CDR2: MGHDK, SYGVNS. The CDR3 extends over 15 amino acids. General study findings and limits: Specificity for CMV antigens was confirmed in vitro for a few of the CMV-associated chains. Indistinguishability led to the exclusion of some V segments, TRBV6-2 and TRBV6-3 included.

Every donor was a healthy person donating bone marrow. The sequencing input was PBMCs. The clonotype comes from a man aged 35 to 55 in good health and CMV-seropositive. The chain carries TRBV25-1 and TRBJ1-4; 7 bases fit TRBD1. The CDR3 reads CASKPEGARGEKLFF. The CDR3 nucleotides are TGTGCCAGCAAACCCGAGGGGGCCAGGGGTGAAAAACTGTTTTTT.